This T cell receptor (beta chain) emerged from a study of T cell responses to AZD1222 COVID-19 vaccine. On the study more broadly: Pooled together were second doses at about 4 or about 12 weeks.

TCRdb's copy holds only in-frame clones and misses some; the assay was immunoSEQ multiplex PCR. The sample contains under 300,000 clones, 80% to 95% of which appear only once. CDR1 and CDR2 from the germline V gene are SEHNR and FQNEAQ (reference sequence). This CDR3 contains 16 residues. The V end lost 6 bases, the J end lost 0 bases, and 15 bases lay between the germline ends. This receptor was taken from an adult in good health. The chain employs TRBV7-9 and TRBJ2-1; D unresolved. The sample in question was peripheral blood, obtained on day 0 of AZD1222 vaccination. The CDR3 protein is CASSPTLSSSYNEQFF. The DNA for the CDR3 is TGTGCCAGCAGTCCCACCCTCTCGAGCTCCTACAATGAGCAGTTCTTC.